A selection of T cell receptor beta chains follows, all from one sample in a study of CD8+ T cells in alopecia areata. Using immunoSEQ multiplex PCR, the repertoire was profiled, and TCRdb retains in-frame clones only, with some absent. The data show tens of thousands of clones, about 70% seen once. The specimen was CD8+ T cells sorted from blood, collected at approximately week 42, from a patient treated with tofacitinib. These receptors were obtained from a human donor with alopecia areata. Both conserved end residues are part of each CDR3. The D gene is left open where the match is weak. A clone size is listed for some rows: how often the clone was seen (once, few, many), or a class if it is expanded.

NA,TRBV15,TRBJ2-1,TRBD2,CATSRVGGGNEQFF,TGTGCCACCAGCAGAGTTGGCGGGGGCAATGAGCAGTTCTTC
once,TRBV27,TRBJ2-1,TRBD2,CASSFQGLAGENEQFF,TGTGCCAGCAGTTTCCAAGGACTAGCGGGGGAGAATGAGCAGTTCTTC
NA,TRBV2,TRBJ1-6,TRBD1,CASSDRQGNSPLHF,TGTGCCAGCAGTGATAGACAGGGGAATTCACCCCTCCACTTT
NA,TRBV27,TRBJ1-2,NA,CASSSGGGPGILGYTF,TGTGCCAGCAGTTCCGGAGGGGGGCCGGGGATTTTGGGCTACACCTTC
NA,TRBV19,TRBJ2-1,NA,CASSIGASHNEQFF,TGTGCCAGTAGTATTGGGGCTAGCCATAATGAGCAGTTCTTC
NA,TRBV6-6,TRBJ2-7,NA,CASSYKADGEQYF,TGTGCCAGCAGTTACAAGGCGGACGGCGAGCAGTACTTC
few,TRBV19,TRBJ2-2,NA,CASSGQENTGELFF,TGTGCCAGTAGTGGTCAGGAGAACACCGGGGAGCTGTTTTTT
NA,TRBV11-2,TRBJ2-2,NA,CASSLPLAGGELFF,TGTGCCAGCAGCTTACCCCTAGCCGGCGGGGAGCTGTTTTTT
NA,TRBV25-1,TRBJ2-7,NA,CASSVGSSYEQYF,TGTGCCAGCAGTGTTGGGAGCTCCTACGAGCAGTACTTC
NA,TRBV7-3,TRBJ2-7,NA,CASSLTESYEQYF,TGTGCCAGCAGCTTAACAGAGAGCTACGAGCAGTACTTC
NA,TRBV2,TRBJ2-6,NA,CASRTWDLTGTGGANVLTF,TGTGCCAGCAGAACCTGGGACTTGACAGGGACGGGTGGGGCCAACGTCCTGACTTTC